Listed below are T cell receptor beta chains from one sample, sequenced in a study of blood T cells in healthy people across ages. TCRdb called the 5' RACE reads again in MiXCR, with one record for every CDR3 protein. The sample holds hundreds of thousands of distinct CDR3 sequences; 49% are singletons and the top ten take roughly 31%. The specimen was blood. The source of these receptors is a woman aged 55-70 years in good health. Both conserved end residues are part of each CDR3. The order of the fields is V gene, J gene, clone size, D gene, CDR3 DNA, CDR3 protein. D genes are given only for firm matches. For some rows the clone size is stated as once, few or many, or as a class when expanded; others skip it.

TRBV20-1	TRBJ2-7	few	TRBD1	TGCAGTGCTATTCGACAGGGCAGTGACTACGAGCAGTACTTC	CSAIRQGSDYEQYF
TRBV20-1	TRBJ2-5	NA	TRBD2	TGCAGTGCCCCCCTCCCGGGACTAGCGGGAGTTGCCCAGTACTTC	CSAPLPGLAGVAQYF
TRBV5-1	TRBJ2-5	many	NA	TGCGCCAGCAGCGTGCAGGGGTACAATGAGCAGTACTTC	CASSVQGYNEQYF
TRBV7-2	TRBJ2-5	NA	NA	TGTGCCAGCAGCTTAGGGGGGGTTACGACAGAGACCCAGTACTTC	CASSLGGVTTETQYF
TRBV6-2/TRBV6-3	TRBJ1-5	NA	NA	TGTGCCAGCAGTTACTGGGCCGGAAGCAATCAGCCCCAGCATTTT	CASSYWAGSNQPQHF
TRBV28	TRBJ1-5	few	TRBD1	TGTGCCAGCAGATTAGGGACAGGGGGCAAAGAGCCCCAGCATTTT	CASRLGTGGKEPQHF
TRBV7-3	TRBJ2-3	few	NA	TGTGCCAGCAGCCCGCTACGTAGCACAGATACGCAGTATTTT	CASSPLRSTDTQYF
TRBV7-3	TRBJ2-7	many	NA	TGTGCCAGCAGCTACACTACTCAGGGCGAGCAGTACTTC	CASSYTTQGEQYF
TRBV12-3/TRBV12-4	TRBJ2-2	NA	TRBD2	TGTGCCAGCGGTTTGGAAGCGGGAGAAGGCGGGGAGCTGTTTTTT	CASGLEAGEGGELFF
TRBV6-2/TRBV6-3	TRBJ2-7	NA	NA	TGTGCCAGCAGTTGGGACTGGATCGAGCAGTACTTC	CASSWDWIEQYF
TRBV7-3	TRBJ2-1	NA	NA	TGTGCCAGCAGCTTCCGTGATCTCTCCTACAATGAGCAGTTCTTC	CASSFRDLSYNEQFF
TRBV19	TRBJ2-1	NA	NA	TGTGCCAGTAGTTGGAGCGGGGAGCAGTTCTTC	CASSWSGEQFF
TRBV6-5	TRBJ2-1	NA	TRBD2	TGTGCCAGCAGTCCCCGGCCTAGCGGGAACTACAATGAGCAGTTCTTC	CASSPRPSGNYNEQFF
TRBV29-1	TRBJ2-7	many	NA	TGCAGCGTTGTACGGGACTCCTACGAGCAGTACTTC	CSVVRDSYEQYF
TRBV12-3/TRBV12-4	TRBJ2-5	few	TRBD2	TGTGCCAGCAGTACCTATGGGGACTGGGGGGGAGAGACCCAGTACTTC	CASSTYGDWGGETQYF
TRBV5-6	TRBJ2-5	NA	NA	TGTGCCAGCAGCGAACAGGGTAACCTTCACAAGCAGTACTTC	CASSEQGNLHKQYF
TRBV15	TRBJ2-5	NA	NA	TGTGCCACCAGCAGAGACAGGGAAGCCGCTCAACGGACCCAGTACTTC	CATSRDREAAQRTQYF
TRBV12-3/TRBV12-4	TRBJ1-4	NA	NA	TGTGCCAGCAGTTTTCCCCCGAGGGGGGGGTCCGGTGTTGAAAAACTGTTTTTT	CASSFPPRGGSGVEKLFF
TRBV4-3	TRBJ2-3	NA	NA	TGCGCCAGCAGCCAAGATGTGGTTACAGATACGCAGTATTTT	CASSQDVVTDTQYF
TRBV12-3/TRBV12-4	TRBJ2-1	few	TRBD1	TGTGCCAGCAGTACCGGGACAGGGCTCTACAATGAGCAGTTCTTC	CASSTGTGLYNEQFF
TRBV7-9	TRBJ1-6	few	NA	TGTGCCAGCAGCTTAGGACAGGTTCAGGTTCCCCTCCACTTT	CASSLGQVQVPLHF
TRBV7-2	TRBJ2-3	NA	NA	TGTGCCAGCAGCTTAGAACCCGGCAGCGGCCGCACAGATACGCAGTATTTT	CASSLEPGSGRTDTQYF
TRBV6-5	TRBJ2-7	NA	TRBD2	TGTGCCAGCCGATCCCCGAATAGCGGGAGAACGGGCGAGCAGTACTTC	CASRSPNSGRTGEQYF
TRBV6-2/TRBV6-3	TRBJ2-3	NA	NA	TGTGCCAGCAGTTACGTCGGCAGGAGCACAGATACGCAGTATTTT	CASSYVGRSTDTQYF
TRBV27	TRBJ2-7	once	TRBD2	TGTGCCAGCTGTTTAGCGGGATCCGGCAATGAGCAGTACTTC	CASCLAGSGNEQYF
TRBV20-1	TRBJ1-4	few	NA	TGCAGTGCTAGAGGGGGGGATAATGAAAAACTGTTTTTT	CSARGGDNEKLFF
TRBV24-1	TRBJ2-3	NA	NA	TGTGCCACCAGTGATTGGGTCCGATCCACAGATACGCAGTATTTT	CATSDWVRSTDTQYF
TRBV2	TRBJ2-4	few	TRBD1	TGTGCCAGCCGACCCCCCGGGACAGACAAAAACATTCAGTACTTC	CASRPPGTDKNIQYF
TRBV28	TRBJ1-6	few	TRBD1	TGTGCCAGCATTACCGGGACAGTGAATTCACCCCTCCACTTT	CASITGTVNSPLHF
TRBV12-3/TRBV12-4	TRBJ1-1	few	TRBD1	TGTGCCGCGACAGGGGAGAACACTGAAGCTTTCTTT	CAATGENTEAFF
TRBV28	TRBJ2-5	few	NA	TGTGCCAGCAGTTTTCTTCCGGCTAATGGAGGAGAGACCCAGTACTTC	CASSFLPANGGETQYF
TRBV5-1	TRBJ2-3	NA	NA	TGCGCCAGCAGCTTGATTCCGGGGGATACGCAGTATTTT	CASSLIPGDTQYF
TRBV20-1	TRBJ2-7	NA	TRBD2	TGCAGTGCTACGGGAGGAAACGTCTACGAGCAGTACTTC	CSATGGNVYEQYF
TRBV12-3/TRBV12-4	TRBJ2-7	few	TRBD2	TGTGCCAGCAGTTTAACCTATACCCGCAGCGGGAGGTCAGATTACGAGCAGTACTTC	CASSLTYTRSGRSDYEQYF
TRBV25-1	TRBJ2-3	few	NA	TGTGCCAGCAGGGGACCAATAACCGCAGATACGCAGTATTTT	CASRGPITADTQYF
TRBV28	TRBJ2-2	NA	TRBD1	TGTGCCAGCAGAAAGGGACAGGCCACCGGGGAGCTGTTTTTT	CASRKGQATGELFF
TRBV4-2	TRBJ2-5	NA	TRBD2	TGTGCCAGCAGCCAATTAGCGGGACAAGAGACCCAGTACTTC	CASSQLAGQETQYF
TRBV4-3	TRBJ2-5	many	NA	TGCGCCAGCAGCCAGGGATCTCAAGAGACCCAGTACTTC	CASSQGSQETQYF
TRBV12-3/TRBV12-4	TRBJ2-5	NA	NA	TGTGCCAGCAGTAATCCCCCGACAGCATACCTCCCTGGAGAGCAGTACTTC	CASSNPPTAYLPGEQYF
TRBV29-1	TRBJ2-1	few	NA	TGCAGCGCCTCAGAACAGGGTTATAATGAGCAGTTCTTC	CSASEQGYNEQFF
TRBV7-2	TRBJ1-2	NA	TRBD1	TGTGCCAGCAGCTTTTCTGGGACAGGGTACACCTTC	CASSFSGTGYTF